This entry concerns a single TCR beta chain. Antigen: not known. Among the patients, none had received any treatment before thyroid surgery. This sample was included in a study of metastatic and nonmetastatic thyroid tumors. Study summary: Patients with malignant and benign thyroid disease provided blood and tumor or nodule tissue, whose repertoires were compared. Study findings and constraints: When malignant thyroid tumors were compared with benign nodules, TCR beta diversity was reportedly significantly higher in the malignant tumors. This held in both blood and tumor samples.

Methods used by the authors: The study took CDR3 differences across clinicopathological groups and made a distant-metastasis classifier for papillary thyroid cancer from them. TCRdb reassembled clones from the PCR reads with MiXCR. TCRdb's processing, not the authors' own work, is the source of the V and J calls. The table has several thousand clones, 25% to 30% seen once. The CDR3 runs to 14 residues. Germline V gene lookup returns CDR1 GTSNPN and CDR2 SVGIG (reference sequence). V shed 2 bases and J 5 bases; nucleotides not matched to a gene: 8. Input material: adjacent normal tissue. The source is a male donor with papillary thyroid cancer or a benign thyroid nodule (not recorded which). Some clones in this sample may be carry-over from other donors' samples. The V gene is TRBV30, the J gene TRBJ2-5; 7 positions agree with TRBD1. CDR3 amino acids: CAWSSSTGDETQYF. CDR3 DNA: TGTGCCTGGAGTTCAAGCACAGGGGACGAGACCCAGTACTTC.